These 30 T cell receptor beta chains originate from one sample sequenced in a study of T cell changes during pregnancy in multiple sclerosis. Profiled with immunoSEQ multiplex PCR; TCRdb holds only in-frame clones, not every one. The sample contains roughly 53,000 clones, over 80% of which appear only once. The sample in question was CD4+ T cells from peripheral blood mononuclear cells, obtained in the third trimester of pregnancy. These receptor sequences come from a female donor with multiple sclerosis, enrolled in a pregnancy study.

CDR3 residues: CSVGEGLGNTEAFF. The CDR3, as DNA: TGCAGCGTCGGGGAGGGACTAGGGAACACTGAAGCTTTCTTT. The chain recombines TRBV29-1 with TRBJ1-1, with a possible D match to TRBD1 (5 bases). This CDR3 spans 14 amino acids. Deletions cut 6 bases from V and 1 base from J, with 15 bases between. Germline assignment: CDR1 SQVTM and CDR2 ANQGSEA.

This chain connects TRBV19 to TRBJ1-3, with D unresolved. V dropped 6 bases and J dropped 0 bases, with 9 bases sitting between them. The CDR3 extends over 14 amino acids. Per germline, CDR1 LNHDA and CDR2 SQIVND (reference sequence). CDR3 nucleotides: TGTGCCAGTAGACAGATCAGCTCTGGAAACACCATATATTTT. The encoded protein is CASRQISSGNTIYF.

The chain has TRBV7-9 and TRBJ1-4; TRBD1 aligns across 7 bases. Germline CDR1 SEHNR, CDR2 FQNEAQ (reference sequence). V lost 5 bases, J lost 8 bases, and 14 bases stayed unmatched. The CDR3 covers 16 residues. The CDR3 loop reads CASSAQQGGRGEKLFF. The CDR3 nucleotides read TGTGCCAGCAGCGCCCAACAAGGGGGCCGTGGGGAAAAACTGTTTTTT.

The V and J genes are TRBV28 and TRBJ1-6; 8 nucleotides align to TRBD1. Per germline, CDR1 MDHEN and CDR2 SYDVKM. CDR3 length: 12 residues. With 8 bases clipped from V and 10 bases from J, the junction kept 4 bases outside the gene matches. Here the CDR3 reads CASGQGTSPLHF. The CDR3 DNA sequence: TGTGCCAGCGGACAGGGTACCTCACCCCTCCACTTT. The full variable domain, completed using reference TRBV28 and TRBJ1-6, is DVKVTQSSRYLVKRTGEKVFLECVQDMDHENMFWYRQDPGLGLRLIYFSYDVKMKEKGDIPEGYSVSREKKERFSLILESASTNQTSMYLCASGQGTSPLHFGNGTRLTVT.

The rearrangement uses TRBV10-3 and TRBJ2-1, with 7 positions matching TRBD1. CDR1 is ENHRY, CDR2 SYGVKD, per germline. This CDR3 spans 14 amino acids. J gave up 0 bases and V 10 bases, and 6 bases lay outside the gene matches. CDR3 amino acids: CATRDSPSYNEQFF. Written as DNA, the CDR3 is TGTGCCACCCGGGACAGCCCCTCCTACAATGAGCAGTTCTTC.

This chain uses TRBV29-1 with TRBJ1-4; 10 nucleotides match TRBD1. The CDR3 loop spans 15 amino acids. Germline CDR1 is SQVTM and CDR2 is ANQGSEA. Germline trimming cut 3 bases from V and 7 bases from J; bases unmatched to any gene: 8. In nucleotides, the CDR3 is TGCAGCGTTGACGAGGGGACAGGGGTGGGTGAAAAACTGTTTTTT. Protein: CSVDEGTGVGEKLFF.

The chain recombines TRBV6-1 with TRBJ2-7; D may be TRBD1 (5 bases). Trimming stripped 5 bases from V and 7 bases from J, with 18 bases between. Germline CDR1 is MNHNS and CDR2 is SASEGT. This CDR3 contains 14 residues. In nucleotides, the CDR3 is TGTGCCAGCAGTACAGGCCCCCCCATGGAGGAGCAGTACTTC. This gives the protein CASSTGPPMEEQYF.

The V and J genes are TRBV6-6 and TRBJ2-1; 13 nucleotides line up with TRBD2. The V and J ends lost 6 bases and 9 bases, in that order; junction bases with no gene match: 5. In germline, CDR1 is MNHNY, CDR2 SVGAGI (reference sequence). The CDR3 loop spans 14 amino acids. The CDR3 here is CASSRGTSGIEQFF. In nucleotides, the CDR3 is TGTGCCAGCAGCCGCGGGACTAGCGGGATTGAGCAGTTCTTC.

The rearrangement joins TRBV28 to TRBJ1-2, with 8 nucleotides matching TRBD1. V lost 1 base to trimming and J lost 3 bases; unmatched junction nucleotides: 4. This CDR3 region has 15 residues. Germline CDR1 is MDHEN and CDR2 is SYDVKM. The CDR3 sequence is CASSLYAGGDYGYTF. The CDR3 nucleotides are TGTGCCAGCAGTTTATATGCAGGGGGCGACTATGGCTACACCTTC.

V gene TRBV9 combines with J gene TRBJ2-5; no reliable D call. The V end lost 4 bases, the J end lost 5 bases, and 12 bases lay between the germline ends. CDR1 SGDLS and CDR2 YYNGEE come from the germline V gene. CDR3 length equals 13 residues. Here the CDR3 DNA reads TGTGCCAGCAGCTCGGGTCCCCGGGAGACCCAGTACTTC. This encodes CASSSGPRETQYF.

The gene calls are TRBV10-3 and TRBJ2-7, with TRBD2 matching over 12 bases. CDR3 length: 15 amino acids. V shed 6 bases, J shed 2 bases, and the junction held 5 bases outside the gene matches. The germline V gene encodes CDR1 ENHRY and CDR2 SYGVKD. The CDR3 is CAISDGLAGTYEQYF. The CDR3 region has the DNA TGTGCCATCAGCGACGGACTAGCGGGAACCTACGAGCAGTACTTC.

This chain uses TRBV9 with TRBJ1-2; TRBD1 agrees at 7 bases. After removal of 3 bases from V and 4 bases from J, the junction contained 9 bases not matched to a gene. Germline V gene sequence: CDR1 SGDLS, CDR2 YYNGEE. CDR3 length: 15 residues. This chain's CDR3 is CASSDPQGLGYGYTF. The CDR3 bases are TGTGCCAGCAGCGACCCACAGGGGCTCGGCTATGGCTACACCTTC.

The chain combines TRBV30 with TRBJ2-1, with 9 positions matching TRBD2. J gave up 7 bases and V 0 bases, and 4 bases lay outside the gene matches. The germline V gene encodes CDR1 GTSNPN and CDR2 SVGIG (reference sequence). The CDR3 length is 14 residues. The chain's CDR3 is CAWSVLAGANEQFF. The CDR3 nucleotides are TGTGCCTGGAGTGTATTAGCGGGAGCAAATGAGCAGTTCTTC.

V gene TRBV6-5 combines with J gene TRBJ2-5, with unresolved D. V lost 6 bases, J lost 4 bases, and 15 bases lay in between. The length of the CDR3 is 14 residues. Per the germline V gene, CDR1 is MNHEY and CDR2 is SVGAGI. The chain's CDR3 is CASRELASRETQYF. In nucleotides, the CDR3 is TGTGCCAGCAGAGAATTAGCTTCCCGAGAGACCCAGTACTTC.

The chain recombines TRBV11-2 with TRBJ1-2; unclear D gene. The CDR3 loop spans 13 amino acids. Trimming left V 6 bases short and J 4 bases short, with 12 bases between. Germline assignment: CDR1 SGHAT and CDR2 FQNNGV. CDR3: CASSPRTTYGYTF. The CDR3 nucleotides read TGTGCCAGCAGTCCGCGGACTACCTATGGCTACACCTTC.

J is TRBJ2-7 and V is TRBV6-1; 11 positions match TRBD2. Germline CDR1 and CDR2: MNHNS and SASEGT. Trimming at V came to 4 bases and at J to 0 bases, leaving 14 bases not matched to a gene. The CDR3 consists of 19 residues. The CDR3 protein is CASSGLRGLAVGPSYEQYF. For the CDR3, the DNA is TGTGCCAGCAGTGGACTCCGGGGACTAGCGGTTGGACCCTCCTACGAGCAGTACTTC.

This clone was seen once. The rearrangement links TRBV28 to TRBJ2-1, with a tentative D call TRBD2 (6 bases). V lost 8 bases to trimming and J lost 8 bases, with 13 bases between them. This CDR3 spans 12 amino acids. The germline CDR1 and CDR2 sequences are MDHEN and SYDVKM. The CDR3 DNA reads as TGTGCCAGCTCTAGTTCGGGGGATGAGCAGTTCTTC. This sequence encodes CASSSSGDEQFF.

The chain carries TRBV5-4 and TRBJ1-1; no definite D call. Germline CDR1 SGHNT, CDR2 YYREEE (reference sequence). The CDR3 is made up of 15 amino acids. Deletions cut 2 bases from V and 1 base from J, with 12 bases between. CDR3 DNA: TGTGCCAGCAGCTTCGAGCAGGTCAGGAACACTGAAGCTTTCTTT. It yields the protein CASSFEQVRNTEAFF.

This clone showed up just once. The chain is built from TRBV6-1 and TRBJ1-2; 9 nucleotides line up with TRBD1. The CDR3 is 15 amino acids. Germline V gives CDR1 MNHNS, CDR2 SASEGT. Germline trimming cut 2 bases from V and 2 bases from J; bases unmatched to any gene: 3. CDR3 protein: CASSEQTGGNYGYTF. In DNA, the CDR3 is TGTGCCAGCAGTGAACAGACAGGGGGGAACTATGGCTACACCTTC.

This rearrangement joins TRBV28 to TRBJ2-3; 7 nucleotides match TRBD2. The CDR3 runs 11 residues. Germline loops: CDR1 MDHEN, CDR2 SYDVKM. V lost 8 bases and J lost 6; bases outside the gene matches: 2. The DNA of the CDR3 is TGTGCCAGCCTTAGCGGGGATACGCAGTATTTT. Translated, it gives CASLSGDTQYF.

The V call is TRBV7-9, the J call TRBJ1-2; the D is unclear. Trimming removed 3 bases from V and 2 bases from J, with 4 bases in between. The CDR3 consists of 12 residues. The germline CDR1 and CDR2 sequences are SEHNR and FQNEAQ (reference sequence). For the CDR3, the DNA is TGTGCCAGCAGCTTCGAGAACTATGGCTACACCTTC. Protein sequence: CASSFENYGYTF.

The V gene is TRBV27, the J gene TRBJ2-7, with D perhaps TRBD1 (6 bases). Trimming took 6 bases from V and 0 from J, leaving 12 bases between them. From germline, CDR1 is MNHEY and CDR2 SMNVEV (reference sequence). This CDR3 has 14 amino acids. CDR3 sequence (DNA): TGTGCCAGCAGGAGACAGGTGTCCTCCTACGAGCAGTACTTC. Translation: CASRRQVSSYEQYF.

This rearrangement joins TRBV19 to TRBJ2-1, with 7 bases lining up with TRBD1. The V and J ends lost 10 bases and 8 bases, in that order; junction bases with no gene match: 14. From germline, CDR1 is LNHDA and CDR2 SQIVND (reference sequence). There are 14 residues in the CDR3. Here the CDR3 reads CATHRGQSHDEQFF. For the CDR3, the DNA is TGTGCCACCCACCGGGGACAGTCGCACGATGAGCAGTTCTTC.

The chain joins TRBV13 to TRBJ2-1; 15 bases line up with TRBD2. The germline CDR1 and CDR2 sequences are PRHDT and FYEKMQ (reference sequence). The junction had 13 bases not matched to a gene; V was cut back by 4 bases and J by 15 bases. This CDR3 comprises 16 residues. The CDR3 is CASSYKARTSGRVPFF. CDR3 coding DNA: TGTGCCAGCAGCTACAAAGCCAGGACTAGCGGGAGGGTACCGTTCTTC.

V usage is TRBV18 and J usage is TRBJ2-7; TRBD1 aligns across 8 bases. The CDR3 loop spans 13 amino acids. J was trimmed by 3 bases and V by 4 bases; bases with no gene match: 2. The germline CDR1 and CDR2 sequences are KGHSH and LQKENI. In nucleotides, the CDR3 is TGTGCCAGCTCACTAGACAGGGGCTACGAGCAGTACTTC. It is translated as CASSLDRGYEQYF.

This clone was seen more than once but under ten times. V and J are TRBV18 and TRBJ2-1, with 14 bases that match TRBD2. This CDR3 has 17 amino acids. Looked up from germline, CDR1 is KGHSH and CDR2 is LQKENI. V was clipped by 4 bases and J by 3 bases; unmatched bases: 5. CDR3 in amino acids: CASSQGTSGRSYNEQFF. Here the CDR3 DNA reads TGTGCCAGCTCACAGGGGACTAGCGGGAGAAGCTACAATGAGCAGTTCTTC.

The chain uses TRBV11-2 and TRBJ2-3; a weak D match, TRBD1 (7 bases). The CDR3 has 12 residues. From germline, CDR1 is SGHAT and CDR2 FQNNGV. The ends were cut back, 5 bases at V and 10 bases at J, with 13 bases in the middle. The CDR3: CASSPGGTSQYF. CDR3 coding DNA: TGTGCCAGCAGCCCAGGGGGGACTTCGCAGTATTTT.

This clone was counted between two and nine times. The rearrangement links TRBV5-1 to TRBJ2-3, with D perhaps TRBD2 (5 bases). This CDR3 region has 14 residues. Germline values: CDR1 SGHRS, CDR2 YFSETQ. Trimming pared 4 bases from V and 3 bases from J, leaving 12 bases between. The CDR3 DNA reads TGCGCCAGCAGCCTGCTTCGGGGTACAGATACGCAGTATTTT. This sequence encodes CASSLLRGTDTQYF.

The rearrangement links TRBV7-6 to TRBJ2-2; D may be TRBD1 (6 bases). Trimming left V 1 base short and J 5 bases short, with 14 bases between. Germline-derived CDR1 and CDR2 are SGHVS and FNYEAQ. There are 16 residues in the CDR3. The CDR3 DNA is TGTGCCAGCAGCTTAGTGGTGGACAGCTTAACCGGGGAGCTGTTTTTT. This gives the protein CASSLVVDSLTGELFF.

The chain combines TRBV21-1 with TRBJ2-7; the D call of TRBD2 is as the table states it, not checked on the DNA. TRBV21-1 is described as a pseudogene. The CDR3 sequence is 16 residues long. In DNA, the CDR3 is TGTGCCAGCAGCAACGATACTAGCGGGAGGAGGTACGAGCAGTACTTC. Its translation: CASSNDTSGRRYEQYF.